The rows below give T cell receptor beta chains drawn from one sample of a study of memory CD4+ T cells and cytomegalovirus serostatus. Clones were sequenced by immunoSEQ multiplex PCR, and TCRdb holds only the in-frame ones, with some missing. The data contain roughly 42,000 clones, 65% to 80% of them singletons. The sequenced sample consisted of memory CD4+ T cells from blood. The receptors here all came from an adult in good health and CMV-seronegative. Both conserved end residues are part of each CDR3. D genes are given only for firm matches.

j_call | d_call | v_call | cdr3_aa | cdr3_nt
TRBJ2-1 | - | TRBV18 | CASSPQQSGGVSYNEQFF | TGTGCCAGCTCACCACAACAGTCAGGGGGGGTTTCCTACAATGAGCAGTTCTTC
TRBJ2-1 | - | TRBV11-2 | CASSLAGPGPGEQFF | TGTGCCAGCAGCTTAGCAGGGCCAGGCCCAGGGGAGCAGTTCTTC
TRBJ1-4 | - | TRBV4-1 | CASSPQLSEKLFF | TGCGCCAGCAGCCCGCAACTGAGTGAAAAACTGTTTTTT
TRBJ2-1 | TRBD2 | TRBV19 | CASSIASSGDNEQFF | TGTGCCAGTAGTATAGCGTCTAGCGGGGACAATGAGCAGTTCTTC
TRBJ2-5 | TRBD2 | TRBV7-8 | CASSLARLAGGQETQYF | TGTGCCAGCAGCTTAGCTCGACTAGCGGGGGGACAAGAGACCCAGTACTTC
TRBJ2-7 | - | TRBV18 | CASSPTLTGPLSYEQYF | TGTGCCAGCTCACCAACTCTCACAGGACCTCTTTCCTACGAGCAGTACTTC
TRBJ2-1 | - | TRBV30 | CAWSVRGLSSYNEQFF | TGTGCCTGGAGTGTAAGGGGACTGAGCTCCTACAATGAGCAGTTCTTC
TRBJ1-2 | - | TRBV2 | CASSESWTANSGYTF | TGTGCCAGCAGCGAATCTTGGACAGCCAATTCGGGCTACACCTTC
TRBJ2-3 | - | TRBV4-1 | CASSQDLQGKDTQYF | TGCGCCAGCAGCCAAGATCTCCAGGGGAAAGATACGCAGTATTTT
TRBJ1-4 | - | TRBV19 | CASLGGNEKLFF | TGTGCCAGCCTCGGGGGTAATGAAAAACTGTTTTTT
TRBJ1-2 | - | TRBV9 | CASSVPGMGGYTF | TGTGCCAGCAGCGTCCCAGGGATGGGAGGCTACACCTTC